This entry describes one T cell receptor (beta chain). There are 17 residues in the CDR3. In germline, CDR1 is SGHRS, CDR2 YFSETQ. With 4 bases removed from V and 3 bases from J, the gap between germline ends came to 21 bases. Unique molecular identifiers were built into the TCRbeta library. TCRdb re-derived calls from the PCR reads in MiXCR, one entry per CDR3 protein. Altogether hundreds of thousands of distinct CDR3 sequences are present, 8% to 11% being singletons, with the ten largest covering 4%. The data stem from a study of T-cell reconstitution after alpha-beta-depleted transplantation in children.

The sequence was collected from a human donor who donated a stem cell graft to a child with acute myeloid leukemia. The genes are TRBV5-1 and TRBJ2-3, with D perhaps given as TRBD1 or TRBD2 (5 bases each). The source was PBMCs from the stem cell graft donor, collected from the stem cell graft. CDR3 sequence: CASSQYRGRGRTDTQYF. The CDR3 nucleotides are TGCGCCAGCAGCCAATACCGGGGACGCGGAAGGACAGATACGCAGTATTTT.